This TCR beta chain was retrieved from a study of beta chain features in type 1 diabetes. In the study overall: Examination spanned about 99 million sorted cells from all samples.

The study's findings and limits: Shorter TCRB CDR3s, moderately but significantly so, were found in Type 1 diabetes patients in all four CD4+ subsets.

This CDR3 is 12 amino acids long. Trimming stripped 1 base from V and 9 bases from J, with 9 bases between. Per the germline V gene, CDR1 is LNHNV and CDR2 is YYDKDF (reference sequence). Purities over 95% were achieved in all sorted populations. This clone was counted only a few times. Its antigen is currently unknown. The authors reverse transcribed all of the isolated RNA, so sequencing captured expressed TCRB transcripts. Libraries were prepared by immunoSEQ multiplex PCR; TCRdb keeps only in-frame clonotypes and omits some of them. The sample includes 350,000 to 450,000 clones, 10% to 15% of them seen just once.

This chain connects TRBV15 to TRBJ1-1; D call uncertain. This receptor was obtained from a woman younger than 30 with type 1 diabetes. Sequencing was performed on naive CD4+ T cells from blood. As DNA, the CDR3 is TGTGCCACCAGCAGAGGCGCGACTAAAGCTTTCTTT. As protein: CATSRGATKAFF.